Below, 27 T cell receptor beta chains from the same sample are listed, as sequenced in a study of prognosis after radiotherapy for stage I lung cancer. Genomic DNA yielded TCR beta CDR3, amplified by two-round multiplex PCR. Specific primers for each TRBV and TRBJ gene were what first-round PCR used. Each CDR3 protein is one row after TCRdb ran MiXCR on the multiplex PCR reads. The table records 20,000 to 25,000 distinct CDR3 sequences, approximately 40% of them present only once. Material: PBMCs, obtained before or after stereotactic body radiation therapy (not recorded which). These receptors originate from a donor over 45 with non-small cell lung cancer.

At least ten counts were recorded for this clonotype. This rearrangement joins TRBV27 to TRBJ2-5; a weak D match, TRBD1 (6 bases). Deletions cut 4 bases from V and 4 bases from J, with 13 bases between. The CDR3 runs to 14 residues. Germline V gene data show CDR1 as MNHEY and CDR2 as SMNVEV (reference sequence). The CDR3 DNA follows: TGTGCCAGCAGTTCCTGGGACACCCCAGAGACCCAGTACTTC. Translating it yields CASSSWDTPETQYF.

The chain couples TRBV27 to TRBJ1-2, with 7 bases fitting TRBD1. This CDR3 spans 13 amino acids. V dropped 6 bases and J dropped 4; count of bases not matched to a gene: 5. CDR1 and CDR2 (germline): MNHEY, SMNVEV (reference sequence). The chain's CDR3 is CASRPGGAYGYTF. In DNA, the CDR3 is TGTGCCAGCAGACCAGGGGGTGCCTATGGCTACACCTTC.

This clonotype came up once. V gene TRBV10-2 combines with J gene TRBJ2-7; 11 bases match TRBD2. This CDR3 region has 16 residues. Germline CDR1 and CDR2: WSHSY and SAAADI. Losses at the gene ends were 7 bases for V and 6 bases for J; bases not matched to a gene: 14. In nucleotides, the CDR3 is TGCGCCAGCATTATAGATAGCGGGAGGGCCTCAGTCGAGCAGTACTTC. Protein: CASIIDSGRASVEQYF.

With respect to this clonotype: A read error may explain this, as a much larger clone is one base away. The chain links TRBV19 to TRBJ2-3, with TRBD2 matching 7 bases. V was clipped by 9 bases and J by 7 bases; unmatched bases: 7. The CDR3 is 12 amino acids. CDR1 and CDR2 (germline): LNHDA, SQIVND (reference sequence). CDR3 sequence (DNA): TGTGCCAGCCGCCTTAGCGGGTATACGCAGTATTTT. Its protein product is CASRLSGYTQYF.

This clonotype was counted ten times or more. The chain uses TRBV6-2 or TRBV6-3 and TRBJ1-4, with 11 bases that match TRBD1. Germline-derived CDR1 and CDR2 are MNHEY and SVGEGT. V lost 2 bases, J lost 7 bases, and 6 bases stayed unmatched. The CDR3 covers 16 residues. This CDR3 is CASSYPGTGGGEKLFF. The CDR3, as DNA: TGTGCCAGCAGTTACCCTGGGACAGGGGGAGGTGAAAAACTGTTTTTT.

This clonotype has ten or more counts. The chain employs TRBV5-4 and TRBJ2-3; D may correspond to TRBD1 or TRBD2 (6 bases each). The germline CDR1 and CDR2 sequences are SGHNT and YYREEE (reference sequence). Trimming removed 4 bases from V and 4 bases from J, with 16 bases in between. The CDR3 runs to 15 residues. DNA of the CDR3: TGTGCCAGCAGCCCGGGGGCAGGGACGGCAGATACGCAGTATTTT. Its protein product is CASSPGAGTADTQYF.

The V gene is TRBV27, the J gene TRBJ2-2, with 13 bases identical to TRBD2. CDR3 size: 18 residues. V shed 4 bases and J 4 bases; nucleotides not matched to a gene: 9. CDR1 is MNHEY and CDR2 is SMNVEV in the germline V gene (reference sequence). The CDR3 nucleotides read TGTGCCAGCAGTTCAATTCCAGGACTAGCGGGAGTCACCGGGGAGCTGTTTTTT. Its translation is CASSSIPGLAGVTGELFF.

With respect to this clonotype: A read error likely explains this, since a far larger clone differs by one base. The conserved phenylalanine or tryptophan normally closing the CDR3 is absent here, so this likely arose from a read error. The chain is built from TRBV6-2 or TRBV6-3 and TRBJ2-1; the D gene is possibly TRBD1 (6 bases). The V gene's germline CDR1 is MNHEY and CDR2 SVGEGT. CDR3 size: 13 residues. The CDR3 here is CASSDSTGRGQFL. CDR3 DNA: TGTGCCAGCAGTGACTCAACAGGGAGAGGGCAGTTCTTA.

For this clonotype: This is likely an artifact of a read error, given a far larger clone one base away. DNA of the CDR3: TGTGCCAGCAGCGACTGGGGGGGAAATGAGCAGTTCTTC. Protein sequence: CASSDWGGNEQFF. V and J are TRBV2 and TRBJ2-1; 7 nucleotides match TRBD2. CDR3 length: 13 residues. The junction had 6 bases not matched to a gene; V was cut back by 6 bases and J by 7 bases. Germline CDR1 SNHLY, CDR2 FYNNEI.

There are many counts of this clonotype. The CDR3, as DNA: TGTGCCAGCAGCCAAGAGGGAAGGGCGGGGAGCTCCTACAATGAGCAGTTCTTC. It specifies CASSQEGRAGSSYNEQFF. The rearrangement joins TRBV3-1 to TRBJ2-1; possible D gene TRBD2, 6 bases. CDR1 is LGHDT and CDR2 is YNNKEL in the germline V gene (reference sequence). The CDR3 runs to 18 residues. Trimming took off 0 bases at V and 0 bases at J, with 15 bases between the two ends.

In its sample, this clonotype is medium-sized. This chain uses TRBV27 with TRBJ2-7, with a weak D call TRBD1 (6 bases). This CDR3 contains 14 residues. V was clipped by 5 bases and J by 1 base, with 12 bases between them. Germline V lookup: CDR1 MNHEY, CDR2 SMNVEV (reference sequence). CDR3 in amino acids: CASSIRGRSYEQYF. The CDR3 DNA is TGTGCCAGCAGTATCAGGGGCCGTTCCTACGAGCAGTACTTC.

Judged by abundance, this clonotype is medium-sized. This chain connects TRBV5-1 to TRBJ2-3, with TRBD1 matching over 11 bases. Germline V gene data show CDR1 as SGHRS and CDR2 as YFSETQ. The CDR3 consists of 16 residues. V shed 4 bases and J 1 base; nucleotides not matched to a gene: 5. The CDR3 loop is CASSRGDRGGTDTQYF. In DNA form, the CDR3 reads TGCGCCAGCAGCCGCGGGGACAGGGGGGGCACAGATACGCAGTATTTT.

This clonotype was detected ten times or more. The chain recombines TRBV6-1 with TRBJ1-2; maybe TRBD1 (6 bases). The V gene lost 5 bases and the J gene lost 4 bases, with 17 bases spanning the gap. CDR3 length equals 15 residues. Germline V gene data show CDR1 as MNHNS and CDR2 as SASEGT. CDR3 in DNA: TGTGCCAGCAGTCTCCGGGCCAGGGGTACCTATGGCTACACCTTC. Amino acids: CASSLRARGTYGYTF.

This clonotype was detected many times. The chain couples TRBV30 to TRBJ1-5; D possibly corresponds to TRBD1 (5 bases). The length of the CDR3 is 15 residues. V shed 2 bases and J shed 0 bases, with 11 bases lying between them. CDR1 and CDR2 (germline): GTSNPN, SVGIG (reference sequence). The CDR3 sequence: CAWSRGTNSNQPQHF. CDR3 in DNA: TGTGCCTGGAGTAGGGGAACAAATAGCAATCAGCCCCAGCATTTT.

This clonotype has a handful of counts. The germline gene is not matched at one end of the junction; a read error may be the cause. This chain uses TRBV5-1 with TRBJ2-3; D is unclear. CDR1 and CDR2 from the germline V gene are SGHRS and YFSETQ. This CDR3 region has 13 residues. The CDR3 loop reads CSSILSHRDTQYF. The CDR3 region has the DNA TGCTCCAGCATCTTGTCCCACCGAGATACGCAGTATTTT.

This clonotype is medium-sized within its sample. CDR3 bases: TGTGCCAGCACCCCCGACAGGGGGAGCTATGGCTACACCTTC. This translates into CASTPDRGSYGYTF. This rearrangement joins TRBV27 to TRBJ1-2; 9 bases line up with TRBD1. The CDR3 sequence is 14 residues long. The germline V gene encodes CDR1 MNHEY and CDR2 SMNVEV (reference sequence). V lost 7 bases, J lost 4 bases, and 7 bases stayed unmatched.

This clonotype was found many times. The chain joins TRBV7-6 to TRBJ1-1, with 8 bases that match TRBD1. Germline trimming cut 6 bases from V and 1 base from J; bases unmatched to any gene: 4. Germline loops: CDR1 SGHVS, CDR2 FNYEAQ. The CDR3 is 14 amino acids. CDR3 DNA: TGTGCCAGCAGTTACGGGACAGGGAACACTGAAGCTTTCTTT. Its translation: CASSYGTGNTEAFF.

This clonotype was counted ten times or more. The CDR3 spells CASSQRQRATEAFF. The CDR3 bases are TGCGCCAGCAGCCAACGACAGAGAGCGACTGAAGCTTTCTTT. The chain employs TRBV4-1 and TRBJ1-1; weak D call: TRBD1 (5 bases). The CDR3 has 14 residues. From germline, CDR1 is MGHRA and CDR2 YSYEKL. V was pared by 2 bases and J by 5 bases, with 12 bases between.

This sequence joins TRBV5-1 and TRBJ2-7; 10 positions match TRBD2. CDR1 is SGHRS, CDR2 YFSETQ, per germline. V lost 1 base, J lost 6 bases, and 10 bases stayed unmatched. This CDR3 contains 16 residues. The chain's CDR3 is CASSLCGLAGVVEQYF. As DNA, the CDR3 is TGCGCCAGCAGCTTGTGCGGTCTAGCGGGAGTTGTCGAGCAGTACTTC.

This clonotype has a count of ten or more. The chain links TRBV14 to TRBJ2-1; tentative D call: TRBD1 (6 bases). Trimming stripped 2 bases from V and 9 bases from J, with 17 bases between. Germline assignment: CDR1 SGHDN and CDR2 FVKESK. CDR3 length: 15 residues. CDR3 loop: CASSQTGRQVLEQFF. In nucleotides, the CDR3 is TGTGCCAGCAGCCAAACCGGGCGACAGGTCCTTGAGCAGTTCTTC.

In this sample, this clonotype is medium-sized. The chain combines TRBV6-2 or TRBV6-3 with TRBJ2-2; TRBD2 matches 9 bases. The length of the CDR3 is 16 residues. J lost 6 bases, V lost 5 bases, and 10 bases had no gene match. CDR1 is MNHEY and CDR2 is SVGEGT in the germline V gene. In DNA form, the CDR3 reads TGTGCCAGCAGTCCGTATAGCGGGAGAGGGGCCGGGGAGCTGTTTTTT. Its translation is CASSPYSGRGAGELFF.

In this sample, this clonotype turned up many times. V is TRBV12-3 or TRBV12-4 and J is TRBJ2-3; D remains unclear. Trimming removed 3 bases at V and 4 bases at J, with 14 bases between. The CDR3 is 15 amino acids. CDR3 residues: CASSFPTPVADTQYF. The CDR3 region has the DNA TGTGCCAGCAGTTTCCCGACTCCGGTTGCAGATACGCAGTATTTT.

This clonotype was found a few times. The rearrangement joins TRBV20-1 to TRBJ1-1, with 10 bases fitting TRBD1. V lost 3 bases, J lost 0 bases, and 10 bases stayed unmatched. The CDR3 spans 17 residues. Germline V gives CDR1 DFQATT, CDR2 SNEGSKA (reference sequence). CDR3 DNA: TGCAGTGCTAGCCCCCCGGGACAGGGGTTCATGAACACTGAAGCTTTCTTT. It encodes CSASPPGQGFMNTEAFF.

This clonotype appeared a single time. V gene TRBV2 combines with J gene TRBJ1-5; D might be TRBD1 (5 bases). The CDR3 covers 15 residues. Germline values: CDR1 SNHLY, CDR2 FYNNEI. V gave up 4 bases and J gave up 4 bases, with 14 bases separating them. The CDR3 here is CASSAGRAENQPQHF. CDR3 DNA sequence: TGTGCCAGCAGTGCTGGCAGGGCCGAAAATCAGCCCCAGCATTTT.

CDR3 in amino acids: CAINRSGRGYNEQFF. The DNA for the CDR3 is TGTGCCATCAATCGGAGCGGGAGGGGGTACAATGAGCAGTTCTTC. V gene TRBV27 combines with J gene TRBJ2-1; 10 nucleotides align to TRBD2. This CDR3 comprises 15 residues. The junction had 10 bases not matched to a gene; V was cut back by 10 bases and J by 4 bases. In germline, CDR1 is MNHEY, CDR2 SMNVEV (reference sequence).

This clonotype occurred many times. The chain employs TRBV15 and TRBJ1-5; the D is unclear. Trimming took off 0 bases at V and 6 bases at J, with 3 bases between the two ends. CDR1 and CDR2 (germline): LNHNV, YYDKDF (reference sequence). There are 12 residues in the CDR3. CDR3: CATSRDLQPQHF. CDR3 nucleotide sequence: TGTGCCACCAGCAGAGATCTTCAGCCCCAGCATTTT.

This clonotype is medium-sized. J is TRBJ2-1 and V is TRBV6-1; possibly TRBD1 for D (6 bases). This CDR3 is 16 amino acids long. CDR1 is MNHNS and CDR2 is SASEGT in the germline V gene. Trimming pared 0 bases from V and 0 bases from J, leaving 9 bases between. CDR3 DNA: TGTGCCAGCAGTGAAGCCGACAGGTTCTCCTACAATGAGCAGTTCTTC. This translates into CASSEADRFSYNEQFF.